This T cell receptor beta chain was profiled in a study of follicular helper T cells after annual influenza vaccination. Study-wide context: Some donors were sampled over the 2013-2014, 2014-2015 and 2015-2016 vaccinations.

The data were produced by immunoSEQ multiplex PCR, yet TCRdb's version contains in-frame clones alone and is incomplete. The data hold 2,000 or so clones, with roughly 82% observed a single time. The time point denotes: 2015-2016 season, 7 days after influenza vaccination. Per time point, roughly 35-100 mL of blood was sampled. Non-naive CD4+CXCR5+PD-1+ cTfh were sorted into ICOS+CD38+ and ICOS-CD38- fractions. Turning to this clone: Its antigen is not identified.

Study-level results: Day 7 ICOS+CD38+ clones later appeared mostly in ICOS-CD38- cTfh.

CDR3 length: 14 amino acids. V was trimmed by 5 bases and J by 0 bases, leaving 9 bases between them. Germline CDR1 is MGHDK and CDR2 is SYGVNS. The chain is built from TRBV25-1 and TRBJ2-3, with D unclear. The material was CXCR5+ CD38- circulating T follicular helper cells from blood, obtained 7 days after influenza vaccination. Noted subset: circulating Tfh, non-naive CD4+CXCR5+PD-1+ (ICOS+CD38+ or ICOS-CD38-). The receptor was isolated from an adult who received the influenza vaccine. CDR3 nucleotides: TGTGCCAGCAGTTTCCTAGGGAGCACAGATACGCAGTATTTT. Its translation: CASSFLGSTDTQYF.